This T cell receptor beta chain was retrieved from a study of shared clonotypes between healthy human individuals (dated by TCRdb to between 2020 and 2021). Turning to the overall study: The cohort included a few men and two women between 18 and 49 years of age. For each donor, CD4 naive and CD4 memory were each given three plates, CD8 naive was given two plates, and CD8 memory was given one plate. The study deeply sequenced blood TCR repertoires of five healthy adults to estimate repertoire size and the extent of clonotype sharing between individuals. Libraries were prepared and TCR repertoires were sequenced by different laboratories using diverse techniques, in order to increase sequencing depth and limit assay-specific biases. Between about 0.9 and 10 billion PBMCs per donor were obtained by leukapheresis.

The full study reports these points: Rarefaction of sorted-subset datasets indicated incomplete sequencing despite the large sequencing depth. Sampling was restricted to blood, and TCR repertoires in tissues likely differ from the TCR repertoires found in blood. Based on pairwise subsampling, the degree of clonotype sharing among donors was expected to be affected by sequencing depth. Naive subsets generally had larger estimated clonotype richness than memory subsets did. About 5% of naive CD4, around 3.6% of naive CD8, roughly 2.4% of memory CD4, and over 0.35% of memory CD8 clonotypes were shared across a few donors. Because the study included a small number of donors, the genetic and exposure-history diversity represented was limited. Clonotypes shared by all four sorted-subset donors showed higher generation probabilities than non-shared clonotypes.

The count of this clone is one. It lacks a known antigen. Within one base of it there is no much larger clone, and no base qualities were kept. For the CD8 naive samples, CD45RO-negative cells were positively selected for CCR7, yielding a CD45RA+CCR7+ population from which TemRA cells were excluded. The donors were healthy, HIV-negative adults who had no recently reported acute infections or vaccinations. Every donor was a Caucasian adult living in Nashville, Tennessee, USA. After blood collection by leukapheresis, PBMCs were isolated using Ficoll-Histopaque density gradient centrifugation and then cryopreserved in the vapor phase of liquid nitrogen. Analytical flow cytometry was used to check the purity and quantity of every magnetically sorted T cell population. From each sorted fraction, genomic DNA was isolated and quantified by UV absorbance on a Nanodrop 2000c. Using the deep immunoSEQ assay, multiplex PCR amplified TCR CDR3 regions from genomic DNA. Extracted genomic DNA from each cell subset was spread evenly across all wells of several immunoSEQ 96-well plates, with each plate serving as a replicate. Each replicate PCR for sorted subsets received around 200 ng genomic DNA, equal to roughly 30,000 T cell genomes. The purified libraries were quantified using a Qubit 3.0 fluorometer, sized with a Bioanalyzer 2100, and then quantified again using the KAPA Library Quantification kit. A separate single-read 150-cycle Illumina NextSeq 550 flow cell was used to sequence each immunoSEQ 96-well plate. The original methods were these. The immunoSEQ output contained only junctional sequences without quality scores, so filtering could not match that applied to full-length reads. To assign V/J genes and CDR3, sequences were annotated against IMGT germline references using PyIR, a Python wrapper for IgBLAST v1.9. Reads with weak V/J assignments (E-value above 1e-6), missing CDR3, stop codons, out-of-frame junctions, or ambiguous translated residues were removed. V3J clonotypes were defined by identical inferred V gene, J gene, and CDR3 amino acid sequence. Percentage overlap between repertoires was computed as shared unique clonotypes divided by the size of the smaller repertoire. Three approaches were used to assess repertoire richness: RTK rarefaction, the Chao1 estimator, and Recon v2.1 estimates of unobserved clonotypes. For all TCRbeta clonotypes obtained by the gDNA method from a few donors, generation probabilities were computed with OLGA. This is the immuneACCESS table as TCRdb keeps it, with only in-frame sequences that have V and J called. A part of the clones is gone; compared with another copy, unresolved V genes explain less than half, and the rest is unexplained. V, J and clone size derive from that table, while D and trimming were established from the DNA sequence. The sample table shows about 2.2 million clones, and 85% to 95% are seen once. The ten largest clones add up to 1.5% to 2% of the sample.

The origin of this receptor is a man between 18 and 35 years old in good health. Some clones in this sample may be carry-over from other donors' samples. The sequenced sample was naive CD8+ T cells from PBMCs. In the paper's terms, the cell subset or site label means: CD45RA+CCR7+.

Here the CDR3 is given as CASSTQPIAYGEQYF. The DNA sequence is given as TGTGCCAGCAGCACGCAGCCTATCGCCTACGGAGAGCAGTACTTC. This sequence uses TRBV7-9 and TRBJ2-7; the D gene identity is not certain. Trimming removed 5 bases from V and 7 bases from J, leaving 21 bases between the germline ends. The CDR3 measures 15 amino acids from cysteine to phenylalanine. Here the CDR3 DNA is all that survives: 45 bases in frame from base 1. The germline V gene (reference sequence) specifies SEHNR as CDR1 and FQNEAQ as CDR2. Supplemented by the reference TRBV7-9 and TRBJ2-7 proteins around the CDR3, the complete variable domain is DTGVSQNPRHKITKRGQNVTFRCDPISEHNRLYWYRQTLGQGPEFLTYFQNEAQLEKSRLLSDRFSAERPKGSFSTLEIQRTEQGDSAMYLCASSTQPIAYGEQYFGPGTRLTVT.